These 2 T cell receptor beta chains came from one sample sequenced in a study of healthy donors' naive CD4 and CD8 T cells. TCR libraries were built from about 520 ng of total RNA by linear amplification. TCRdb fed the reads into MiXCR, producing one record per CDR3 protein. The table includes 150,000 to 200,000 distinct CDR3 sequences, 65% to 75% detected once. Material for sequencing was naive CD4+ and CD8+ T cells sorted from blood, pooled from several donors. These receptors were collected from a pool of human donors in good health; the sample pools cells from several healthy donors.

CDR3 sequence (DNA): TGTGCCAGTACCCCGGGCAGGTCCCACAATGAGCAGTTCTTC. Protein: CASTPGRSHNEQFF. This sequence joins TRBV19 and TRBJ2-1; D remains ambiguous. Germline lookup yields CDR1 LNHDA and CDR2 SQIVND (reference sequence). The CDR3 contains 14 residues. The V and J ends lost 7 bases and 5 bases respectively, with 15 bases between them.

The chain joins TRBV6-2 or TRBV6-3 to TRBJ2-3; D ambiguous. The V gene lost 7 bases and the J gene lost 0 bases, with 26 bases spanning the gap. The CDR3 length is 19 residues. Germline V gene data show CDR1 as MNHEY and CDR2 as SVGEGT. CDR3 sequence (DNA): TGTGCCAGCACCAAAGGGCGGCGTCGGCTGATAACCAGCACAGATACGCAGTATTTT. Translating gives CASTKGRRRLITSTDTQYF.